Listed here are 23 T cell receptor beta chains from one sample, sequenced in a study of memory CD4+ T cells and cytomegalovirus serostatus. Produced via immunoSEQ multiplex PCR; TCRdb's table is partial and in-frame only. This sample has 75,000 to 90,000 clones, with approximately 84% found just once. Single viable CD3+CD4+CD8-CD45RO+ cells were sorted as the memory CD4+ T cells. The sequenced sample consisted of memory CD4+ T cells from blood. The receptors were gathered from an adult in good health and CMV-seronegative.

This clone was counted a single time. This chain connects TRBV27 to TRBJ2-3; D gene ambiguous. CDR1 MNHEY and CDR2 SMNVEV come from the germline V gene (reference sequence). V was shortened by 3 bases and J by 2 bases, with 6 bases between the two germline ends. There are 13 residues in the CDR3. CDR3 sequence reads: CASSLTVTDTQYF. CDR3 DNA sequence: TGTGCCAGCAGTTTGACCGTCACAGATACGCAGTATTTT.

The CDR3 loop is CASSPDSRSYNEQFF. CDR3 sequence (DNA): TGTGCCAGCAGCCCCGACTCGCGCTCCTACAATGAGCAGTTCTTC. The rearrangement links TRBV5-4 to TRBJ2-1; no clear D gene. CDR1 is SGHNT and CDR2 is YYREEE in the germline V gene (reference sequence). V lost 4 bases to trimming and J lost 0 bases, with 11 bases between them. The CDR3 totals 15 residues.

The V gene is TRBV7-3, the J gene TRBJ2-3, with no clear D. The V gene lost 4 bases and the J gene lost 1 base, with 6 bases spanning the gap. The CDR3 length is 13 residues. CDR1 is SGHTA, CDR2 FQGTGA, per germline. The CDR3 loop is CASSSSGTDTQYF. In DNA, the CDR3 is TGTGCCAGCAGCTCCTCGGGCACAGATACGCAGTATTTT.

The rearrangement joins TRBV29-1 to TRBJ1-5; TRBD1 is a possible D gene (5 bases). CDR1 is SQVTM and CDR2 is ANQGSEA in the germline V gene. The germline V and J ends were trimmed by 7 bases and 3 bases, with 13 bases remaining between them. This CDR3 contains 13 residues. CDR3 region: CSARGDNNQPQHF. The CDR3 DNA follows: TGCAGCGCGCGAGGGGATAACAATCAGCCCCAGCATTTT.

This clone was counted only a few times. The chain couples TRBV29-1 to TRBJ1-1; the D gene is possibly TRBD1 (5 bases). Germline V gene lookup returns CDR1 SQVTM and CDR2 ANQGSEA. The CDR3 is 14 residues long. V dropped 6 bases and J dropped 1 base, with 15 bases sitting between them. The CDR3, as DNA: TGCAGCGTGACAGCACTCGCAGAGAACACTGAAGCTTTCTTT. Encoded protein: CSVTALAENTEAFF.

In nucleotides, the CDR3 is TGTGCCTGGAGTCTCGGGACAGTCCTTAGAGCTTTCTTT. As protein: CAWSLGTVLRAFF. The chain combines TRBV30 with TRBJ1-1; 7 bases line up with TRBD1. V was pared by 2 bases and J by 10 bases, with 10 bases of the junction left unmatched. The CDR3 is made up of 13 amino acids. Germline CDR1 GTSNPN, CDR2 SVGIG (reference sequence).

The chain couples TRBV11-2 to TRBJ1-2; no reliable D call. The CDR3 length is 13 residues. V lost 6 bases and J lost 2, with 10 bases in between. CDR1 and CDR2 from the germline V gene are SGHAT and FQNNGV. CDR3 protein: CASRETQNYGYTF. CDR3 DNA: TGTGCCAGCAGGGAAACACAGAACTATGGCTACACCTTC. The full variable domain, in which reference TRBV11-2 and TRBJ1-2 provide the parts outside the CDR3, is EAGVAQSPRYKIIEKRQSVAFWCNPISGHATLYWYQQILGQGPKLLIQFQNNGVVDDSQLPKDRFSAERLKGVDSTLKIQPAKLEDSAVYLCASRETQNYGYTFGSGTRLTVV.

The chain links TRBV30 to TRBJ2-7; weak D call: TRBD1 (5 bases). The germline V gene encodes CDR1 GTSNPN and CDR2 SVGIG (reference sequence). Trimming removed 4 bases at V and 5 bases at J, with 15 bases between. The CDR3 runs to 13 residues. CDR3: CAWNRQQGHEQYF. The CDR3 DNA is TGTGCCTGGAATAGACAGCAAGGACACGAGCAGTACTTC.

This chain joins TRBV4-3 and TRBJ2-5; perhaps TRBD2 as D (10 bases). CDR1 and CDR2 (germline): LGHNA, YSLEER. The V and J ends lost 1 base and 1 base respectively, with 19 bases between them. The CDR3 is 18 amino acids. The CDR3 region has the DNA TGCGCCAGCAGCCAAGCACTAGCGGGGACAGGGACCCAAGAGACCCAGTACTTC. Amino acids: CASSQALAGTGTQETQYF.

This clone was detected once. The gene calls are TRBV7-2 and TRBJ1-2, with TRBD1 identical over 8 bases. Germline V gene sequence: CDR1 SGHTA, CDR2 FQGNSA. The V and J ends lost 5 bases and 5 bases, in that order; junction bases with no gene match: 7. The length of the CDR3 is 14 residues. CDR3 protein: CASSPTGGGYGYTF. The DNA for the CDR3 is TGTGCCAGCAGCCCTACAGGGGGGGGTTATGGCTACACCTTC.

J is TRBJ2-7 and V is TRBV5-1; D may correspond to TRBD1 or TRBD2 (5 bases each). This CDR3 is 15 amino acids long. Per the germline V gene, CDR1 is SGHRS and CDR2 is YFSETQ. Trimming shortened V by 4 bases and J by 2 bases, and 16 bases separated the two germline ends. The CDR3 sequence is CASSISGTEAYEQYF. The CDR3 DNA follows: TGCGCCAGCAGCATATCCGGGACGGAGGCCTACGAGCAGTACTTC.

The gene calls are TRBV5-1 and TRBJ2-7; tentative D call: TRBD1 (6 bases). The V gene's germline CDR1 is SGHRS and CDR2 YFSETQ. The CDR3 has 14 residues. Between the trimmed V and J ends, which lost 3 bases and 2 bases, there was a span of 12 bases. The CDR3 is CASSSDRPPYEQYF. In DNA form, the CDR3 reads TGCGCCAGCAGCTCGGACAGACCCCCCTACGAGCAGTACTTC.

V usage is TRBV30 and J usage is TRBJ2-2; D gene ambiguous. Trimming left V 0 bases short and J 7 bases short, with 9 bases between. The germline CDR1 and CDR2 sequences are GTSNPN and SVGIG (reference sequence). The CDR3 is 13 amino acids. The CDR3 spells CAWSVDNGGELFF. In nucleotides, the CDR3 is TGTGCCTGGAGTGTGGATAACGGCGGGGAGCTGTTTTTT.

This chain joins TRBV6-6 and TRBJ2-7, with TRBD1 matching 7 bases. The CDR3 runs to 14 residues. J gave up 3 bases and V 0 bases, and 2 bases lay outside the gene matches. Germline V gene lookup returns CDR1 MNHNY and CDR2 SVGAGI (reference sequence). The CDR3 nucleotides are TGTGCCAGCAGTTACTCTAACAGGGGCTACGAGCAGTACTTC. Amino acid sequence: CASSYSNRGYEQYF.

The chain uses TRBV1 and TRBJ1-3. TRBV1 is deemed a pseudogene. The CDR3 consists of 18 residues. CDR3 region: CTSSQVRLRRLSGNTIYF. CDR3 coding DNA: TGCACCAGCAGCCAAGTCCGATTACGGCGCCTCTCTGGAAACACCATATATTTT.

The chain uses TRBV30 and TRBJ2-7; D is perhaps TRBD1 or TRBD2 (6 bases each). Germline lookup yields CDR1 GTSNPN and CDR2 SVGIG (reference sequence). There are 14 residues in the CDR3. V was pared by 5 bases and J by 0 bases, with 14 bases between. In DNA, the CDR3 is TGTGCCTGGCAGCTAGGGGGAGGCTCCTACGAGCAGTACTTC. Translated: CAWQLGGGSYEQYF.

The V call is TRBV7-2, the J call TRBJ1-1, with 7 nucleotides matching TRBD1. Germline V gene sequence: CDR1 SGHTA, CDR2 FQGNSA. V was clipped by 5 bases and J by 4 bases; unmatched bases: 7. The CDR3 runs 14 residues. The CDR3 DNA reads TGTGCCAGCAGCCTACGGACAGGCCGCACTGAAGCTTTCTTT. It is translated as CASSLRTGRTEAFF. Full variable domain (outside the CDR3, taken from reference TRBV7-2 and TRBJ1-1): GAGVSQSPSNKVTEKGKDVELRCDPISGHTALYWYRQSLGQGLEFLIYFQGNSAPDKSGLPSDRFSAERTGGSVSTLTIQRTQQEDSAVYLCASSLRTGRTEAFFGQGTRLTVV.

The genes are TRBV19 and TRBJ1-2; 9 nucleotides align to TRBD1. J lost 4 bases, V lost 2 bases, and 2 bases had no gene match. Germline V CDR1 and CDR2: LNHDA, SQIVND (reference sequence). CDR3 size: 14 residues. CDR3 residues: CASSITGGGYGYTF. The CDR3, as DNA: TGTGCCAGTAGTATAACAGGGGGCGGCTATGGCTACACCTTC.

This clone was recorded once. The V call is TRBV4-2, the J call TRBJ2-6; 9 bases align to TRBD1. The germline V gene has CDR1 LGHNA and CDR2 YNFKEQ. The CDR3 runs 18 residues. The V segment lost 4 bases and the J segment 0 bases; nucleotides outside the gene matches: 7. Here the CDR3 reads CASSPRTGASSGANVLTF. CDR3 sequence (DNA): TGTGCCAGCAGCCCAAGGACAGGGGCTAGCTCTGGGGCCAACGTCCTGACTTTC.

This chain connects TRBV30 to TRBJ1-5; tentative D call: TRBD1 (6 bases). Trimming took off 0 bases at V and 7 bases at J, with 10 bases between the two ends. The CDR3 length is 13 residues. CDR1 GTSNPN and CDR2 SVGIG come from the germline V gene (reference sequence). The CDR3 protein is CAWSVGGRQPQHF. Written as DNA, the CDR3 is TGTGCCTGGAGTGTAGGGGGGCGGCAGCCCCAGCATTTT.

The chain couples TRBV7-3 to TRBJ2-7; D perhaps matches TRBD2 (6 bases). V was shortened by 5 bases and J by 5 bases, with 16 bases between the two germline ends. This CDR3 comprises 14 residues. Per the germline V gene, CDR1 is SGHTA and CDR2 is FQGTGA. The CDR3 protein is CASSPHGGAHEQYF. CDR3 nucleotide sequence: TGTGCCAGCAGCCCCCATGGAGGGGCGCACGAGCAGTACTTC.

The chain has TRBV9 and TRBJ1-2; no clear D. The length of the CDR3 is 10 residues. Deletions cut 7 bases from V and 4 bases from J, with 5 bases between. Germline V lookup: CDR1 SGDLS, CDR2 YYNGEE. CDR3 DNA: TGTGCCAGCTCCCCCTATGGCTACACCTTC. Encoded protein: CASSPYGYTF. The full variable domain, in which reference TRBV9 and TRBJ1-2 provide the parts outside the CDR3, is DSGVTQTPKHLITATGQRVTLRCSPRSGDLSVYWYQQSLDQGLQFLIQYYNGEERAKGNILERFSAQQFPDLHSELNLSSLELGDSALYFCASSPYGYTFGSGTRLTVV.

The chain has TRBV5-4 and TRBJ2-3, with D perhaps TRBD1 or TRBD2 (5 bases each). The CDR3 is made up of 14 amino acids. V was trimmed by 3 bases and J by 1 base, leaving 9 bases between them. Per the germline V gene, CDR1 is SGHNT and CDR2 is YYREEE (reference sequence). CDR3 loop: CASSSGRRTDTQYF. CDR3 sequence (DNA): TGTGCCAGCAGCTCGGGACGCCGCACAGATACGCAGTATTTT.